Listed below are T cell receptor beta chains from one sample, sequenced in a study of CD8+CD57+ T cells in acquired aplastic anemia. TCRdb redid the calling of the reads with MiXCR, one entry per CDR3 protein. Counted here are around 150,000 distinct CDR3 sequences, roughly 48% occurring once; the ten biggest clones make up around 3%. Sequencing was carried out using sorted CD4+, CD8+, or CD8+CD57+ T cells (not recorded which) from PBMCs. The source is a human donor with aplastic anemia. Both conserved end residues are part of each CDR3. A D gene is named only where the DNA matches it firmly. Clone size is shown for a subset of rows, as once, few, many or a class of expanded clone.

J | D | size | V | DNA | CDR3
TRBJ1-6 | NA | NA | TRBV20-1 | TGCGGTGCTTGGTATGGGGGCTCCTCACCCCTCCACTTT | CGAWYGGSSPLHF
TRBJ1-1 | NA | once | TRBV24-1 | TGTGCCACCAGTGATGGGGGATCCAGGAGTGAAGCTTTCTTT | CATSDGGSRSEAFF
TRBJ1-1 | NA | NA | TRBV29-1 | TGCAGCTCCCGAGAAGGGCGAGGGACTGAAGCTTTCTTT | CSSREGRGTEAFF
TRBJ1-4 | NA | many | TRBV6-1 | TGTGCCAGCAGTGTATACGGAGATAATGAAAAACTGTTTTTT | CASSVYGDNEKLFF
TRBJ1-1 | NA | NA | TRBV25-1 | TGTGCCAGCAGTGAATGGGCAGGGGCGAACACTGAAGCTTTCTTT | CASSEWAGANTEAFF
TRBJ1-1 | TRBD1 | NA | TRBV5-6 | TGTGTCAGCAGCTCAGGACAGGGTAACACTGAAGCTTTCTTT | CVSSSGQGNTEAFF
TRBJ2-2 | NA | NA | TRBV12-3/TRBV12-4 | TGTGCCAGCAGTTTCGGGGAGTGGGTAGCGAACACCGGGGAGCTGTTTTTT | CASSFGEWVANTGELFF
TRBJ2-5 | TRBD1 | NA | TRBV7-9 | TGTGCCAGCAGTTGGACAGGGGGCAGGGAGACCCAGTACTTC | CASSWTGGRETQYF
TRBJ2-5 | TRBD1 | few | TRBV27 | TGTGCCACCCGACAGGGAGTTCGAGAGACCCAGTACTTC | CATRQGVRETQYF
TRBJ2-7 | NA | NA | TRBV9 | TGTATCAGCAGCGCATCAGATAGGCTCGGCATATCCTACGAGCAGTACTTC | CISSASDRLGISYEQYF
TRBJ2-7 | NA | NA | TRBV4-1 | TGCGCCAGCAGCCCTAGGGGGGAGGGGACCTACGAGCAGTACTTC | CASSPRGEGTYEQYF
TRBJ2-1 | TRBD2 | NA | TRBV7-8 | TGTGCCAGCACCAGGGGACTAGCGGGAGTAGGGGAGCAGTTCTTC | CASTRGLAGVGEQFF
TRBJ1-6 | NA | NA | TRBV2 | TGTGCCAGCAGGCCCAGGGAGGAATCACCCCTCCACTTT | CASRPREESPLHF
TRBJ1-2 | NA | NA | TRBV5-1 | TGCGCCAGCAGCCCCTACACATCAATGGACTATGGCTACACCTTC | CASSPYTSMDYGYTF
TRBJ2-5 | TRBD2 | NA | TRBV7-2 | TGTGCCAGCAACGGGGGGGGGCTGACCCAGTACTTC | CASNGGGLTQYF
TRBJ2-3 | TRBD2 | many | TRBV5-1 | TGCGCCAGCAGCTTGGAAAGACTAGCGGGAGTGGATACGCAGTATTTT | CASSLERLAGVDTQYF
TRBJ2-4 | NA | NA | TRBV11-2 | TGTGCCAGTGGCTCGTTGGGGGGAAACATTCAGTACTTC | CASGSLGGNIQYF
TRBJ1-5 | TRBD1 | NA | TRBV28 | TGTGCCAGCAGTTCTCGGGACAGGCGAGATCAGCCCCAGCATTTT | CASSSRDRRDQPQHF
TRBJ1-5 | NA | few | TRBV20-1 | TGCAGTGCAGTCCGACAGGGCAATCAGCCCCAGCATTTT | CSAVRQGNQPQHF
TRBJ1-1 | NA | NA | TRBV9 | TGTGCCAGCAGCGTAGGTCAATACACTGAAGCTTTCTTT | CASSVGQYTEAFF
TRBJ2-3 | NA | NA | TRBV7-8 | TGTGCCAGCAGCTTAAGGGCGGGTGGGTCCGCAGATACGCAGTATTTT | CASSLRAGGSADTQYF
TRBJ1-6 | NA | NA | TRBV6-1 | TGTGCCAGCAGTGAGGGAGGGATGGGCGGTTCACCCCTCCACTTT | CASSEGGMGGSPLHF
TRBJ2-7 | TRBD1 | NA | TRBV7-9 | TGTGCCAGCAGCTTGGGACAGGGTCCCCACGAGCAGTACTTC | CASSLGQGPHEQYF
TRBJ2-7 | NA | NA | TRBV19 | TGTGCCAGTAGCTTCGGACGGACGTACGAGCAGTACTTC | CASSFGRTYEQYF
TRBJ1-1 | NA | NA | TRBV7-6 | TGTGCCAGCAGCTTCCGTTACACTGAAGCTTTCTTT | CASSFRYTEAFF
TRBJ2-1 | NA | NA | TRBV7-8 | TGTGCCAGCAGCTTTAAACTGGATGAGCAGTTCTTC | CASSFKLDEQFF
TRBJ1-2 | NA | few | TRBV15 | TGTGCCACCAGCAGAGGCGGAAGGGATCCTAACTATGGCTACACCTTC | CATSRGGRDPNYGYTF
TRBJ2-7 | NA | few | TRBV2 | TGTGCCAGCAGTGAAGTCCACTACGAGCAGTACTTC | CASSEVHYEQYF
TRBJ2-2 | NA | NA | TRBV7-7 | TGTGCCAGCAGCTTAAATGGGGTGGGCACCGGGGAGCTGTTTTTT | CASSLNGVGTGELFF
TRBJ1-5 | NA | NA | TRBV24-1 | TGTGCCACCAGTGACCTAAATAGCAATCAGCCCCAGCATTTT | CATSDLNSNQPQHF
TRBJ2-1 | TRBD2 | NA | TRBV5-6 | TGTGCCAGCAGCTCCCGACTAGCGGGAGTCTATGAGCAGTTCTTC | CASSSRLAGVYEQFF
TRBJ2-1 | TRBD2 | many | TRBV12-3/TRBV12-4 | TGTGCCAGCAGTGGGGGACTAGCGGTCAATGAGCAGTTCTTC | CASSGGLAVNEQFF
TRBJ2-2 | NA | many | TRBV12-3/TRBV12-4 | TGTGCCAGCAGTGCCTCTACTAGCACCGGGGAGCTGTTTTTT | CASSASTSTGELFF
TRBJ1-4 | NA | few | TRBV27 | TGTGCCAGCAGTTTTGCTGGGGGTGAAAAACTGTTTTTT | CASSFAGGEKLFF
TRBJ2-1 | NA | many | TRBV7-2 | TGTGCCAGCAGCTTAGCGCGCCTACCCGGGAATGAGCAGTTCTTC | CASSLARLPGNEQFF
TRBJ2-7 | NA | NA | TRBV7-8 | TGTGCCAGCAGTGAAGCGGACGTCTACGAGCAGTACTTC | CASSEADVYEQYF
TRBJ2-7 | NA | few | TRBV2 | TGTGCCAGCAGTGTACAGGGCAACTACGAGCAGTACTTC | CASSVQGNYEQYF
TRBJ1-1 | TRBD1 | NA | TRBV19 | TGTGCCAGCCACACTTCACTCACAGGGGGCGAGGCTTTCTTT | CASHTSLTGGEAFF
TRBJ1-2 | NA | once | TRBV7-2 | TGTGCCAGCAGCTTAGATTGGGGGGTTGATGGCTACACCTTC | CASSLDWGVDGYTF
TRBJ2-1 | TRBD1 | NA | TRBV11-2 | TGTGCCAGCAGCTTATGGGGACAGGGGGTCTCCAATGAGCAGTTCTTC | CASSLWGQGVSNEQFF
TRBJ1-1 | NA | many | TRBV30 | TGTGCCTGGAGTCAGGGTGTCAGTGAAGCTTTCTTT | CAWSQGVSEAFF
TRBJ2-5 | NA | NA | TRBV25-1 | TGTGCCAGCAGTTTTCCAGGGGCGAAGGAGACCCAGTACTTC | CASSFPGAKETQYF